Below, 12 T cell receptor beta chains from the same sample are listed, as sequenced in a study of a mutant IDH1 vaccine in newly diagnosed glioma. Antigen specificity for these receptors is unknown. Time point given: week 11, during vaccination. Each dose delivered 300 ug of mutant IDH1 20-mer peptide subcutaneously with imiquimod. The method was immunoSEQ multiplex PCR; TCRdb's version includes in-frame clones alone and lacks a portion of them. The sample lists roughly 62,000 clones, about nine tenths occurring once. This specimen was PBMCs, taken from a glioma patient whose treatment included an IDH1 peptide vaccine. The source of these receptors is a man aged 40-55 years with glioma.

V gene TRBV5-4 combines with J gene TRBJ2-1; D gene unclear. The CDR3 is 13 amino acids. Trimming took 0 bases from V and 9 from J, leaving 10 bases between them. The germline V gene encodes CDR1 SGHNT and CDR2 YYREEE (reference sequence). The DNA of the CDR3 is TGTGCCAGCAGCTTGGAGGTGGCCCGTGAGCAGTTCTTC. Protein sequence: CASSLEVAREQFF.

The chain joins TRBV5-1 to TRBJ2-7; D is possibly TRBD1 (6 bases). V shed 0 bases and J shed 2 bases, with 9 bases lying between them. Germline values: CDR1 SGHRS, CDR2 YFSETQ. The CDR3 runs 14 residues. The DNA for the CDR3 is TGCGCCAGCAGCTTGGCCGACAGGACCTACGAGCAGTACTTC. Its protein is CASSLADRTYEQYF. The whole variable domain, remainder taken from reference TRBV5-1 and TRBJ2-7, is KAGVTQTPRYLIKTRGQQVTLSCSPISGHRSVSWYQQTPGQGLQFLFEYFSETQRNKGNFPGRFSGRQFSNSRSEMNVSTLELGDSALYLCASSLADRTYEQYFGPGTRLTVT.

CDR3 protein: CASSELFRWGNQETQYF. The CDR3 bases are TGTGCCAGCAGTGAATTATTCCGTTGGGGCAACCAAGAGACCCAGTACTTC. V is TRBV6-1 and J is TRBJ2-5; perhaps TRBD1 as D (5 bases). There are 17 residues in the CDR3. V was pared by 2 bases and J by 0 bases, with 16 bases between. Germline lookup yields CDR1 MNHNS and CDR2 SASEGT.

This chain links TRBV28 with TRBJ1-5; D perhaps matches TRBD1 (5 bases). Trimming took off 7 bases at V and 5 bases at J, with 18 bases between the two ends. Germline V gene lookup returns CDR1 MDHEN and CDR2 SYDVKM. This CDR3 region has 15 residues. The CDR3 DNA follows: TGTGCCAGCACTCGATGGGGCAGCGACTATCAGCCCCAGCATTTT. Translated, it gives CASTRWGSDYQPQHF.

The CDR3 loop reads CATSRDLGSANTDTQYF. As DNA, the CDR3 is TGTGCCACCAGCAGAGATCTAGGCTCCGCGAACACAGATACGCAGTATTTT. The gene calls are TRBV15 and TRBJ2-3; the D is unclear. The CDR3 covers 17 residues. The V end was cut by 0 bases, the J end by 2 bases, with 15 bases between. The germline V gene has CDR1 LNHNV and CDR2 YYDKDF (reference sequence).

The chain uses TRBV11-2 and TRBJ1-2, with D unclear. V lost 4 bases to trimming and J lost 8 bases, with 20 bases between them. The CDR3 runs 15 residues. Germline V CDR1 and CDR2: SGHAT, FQNNGV. The CDR3 region is CASSSPEQVSFGYTF. In DNA, the CDR3 is TGTGCCAGCAGCTCCCCCGAGCAGGTATCCTTCGGCTACACCTTC.

The J gene is TRBJ2-7, the V gene TRBV6-1; maybe TRBD2 (5 bases). Germline V gene data show CDR1 as MNHNS and CDR2 as SASEGT. The CDR3 runs to 15 residues. The V end was cut by 8 bases, the J end by 0 bases, with 17 bases between. The CDR3 bases are TGTGCCAGCGCCGGGCGGGCAGCTTTCTCCTACGAGCAGTACTTC. Translation gives CASAGRAAFSYEQYF.

This chain links TRBV7-8 with TRBJ2-7, with 7 bases aligning to TRBD1. V shed 2 bases, J shed 3 bases, and the junction held 4 bases outside the gene matches. The germline V gene encodes CDR1 SGHVS and CDR2 FQNEAQ. This CDR3 spans 14 amino acids. The CDR3 sequence: CASSLRDRGYEQYV. As DNA, the CDR3 is TGTGCCAGCAGCTTACGGGACAGAGGCTACGAGCAGTACGTC.

The gene calls are TRBV9 and TRBJ2-3, with a tentative D call TRBD2 (5 bases). The V end was cut by 4 bases, the J end by 0 bases, with 12 bases between. This CDR3 spans 15 amino acids. From germline, CDR1 is SGDLS and CDR2 YYNGEE. CDR3 coding DNA: TGTGCCAGCAGCCCCCCGGGATTTAGCACAGATACGCAGTATTTT. Its translation is CASSPPGFSTDTQYF.

This clone is deemed medium-sized (0.01 to 0.1%). This chain uses TRBV7-2 with TRBJ2-1, with 9 bases that match TRBD2. This CDR3 region has 15 residues. V dropped 8 bases and J dropped 0; count of bases not matched to a gene: 5. The V gene's germline CDR1 is SGHTA and CDR2 FQGNSA. The CDR3 DNA is TGTGCCAGCCTAGCGGGATCCCGCTCCTACAATGAGCAGTTCTTC. Its translation: CASLAGSRSYNEQFF.

V usage is TRBV6-5 and J usage is TRBJ1-5; D gene uncertain. CDR3 length: 15 residues. The germline V gene encodes CDR1 MNHEY and CDR2 SVGAGI. V was shortened by 5 bases and J by 0 bases, with 11 bases between the two germline ends. The DNA for the CDR3 is TGTGCCAGCAGTAAGCAAGGATATAGCAATCAGCCCCAGCATTTT. Amino acids: CASSKQGYSNQPQHF.

The chain carries TRBV6-1 and TRBJ2-1; D is unresolved. This CDR3 has 14 amino acids. Per the germline V gene, CDR1 is MNHNS and CDR2 is SASEGT. V dropped 0 bases and J dropped 9 bases, with 12 bases sitting between them. In DNA form, the CDR3 reads TGTGCCAGCAGTGAAGCGCCTGGGTTTGGTGAGCAGTTCTTC. It translates to CASSEAPGFGEQFF.